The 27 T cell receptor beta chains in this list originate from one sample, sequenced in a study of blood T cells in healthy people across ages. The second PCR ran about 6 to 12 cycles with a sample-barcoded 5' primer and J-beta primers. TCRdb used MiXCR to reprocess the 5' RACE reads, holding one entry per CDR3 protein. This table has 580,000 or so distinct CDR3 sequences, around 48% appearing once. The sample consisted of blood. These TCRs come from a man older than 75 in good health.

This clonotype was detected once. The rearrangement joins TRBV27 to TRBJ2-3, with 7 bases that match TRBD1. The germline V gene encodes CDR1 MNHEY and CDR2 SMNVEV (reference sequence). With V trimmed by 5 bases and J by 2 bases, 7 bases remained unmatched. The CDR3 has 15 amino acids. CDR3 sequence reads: CASSPRDRATDTQYF. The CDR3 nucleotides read TGTGCCAGCAGTCCACGGGACAGAGCCACAGATACGCAGTATTTT.

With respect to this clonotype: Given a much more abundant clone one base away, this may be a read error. The CDR3 sequence: CASSCTGLETQYF. In nucleotides, the CDR3 is TGTGCCAGCAGCTGTACCGGGTTGGAGACCCAGTACTTC. The V call is TRBV7-9, the J call TRBJ2-5, with D unclear. This CDR3 is built from 13 residues. The germline CDR1 and CDR2 sequences are SEHNR and FQNEAQ (reference sequence). V lost 4 bases to trimming and J lost 5 bases, with 11 bases between them. Drawing the rest from reference TRBV7-9 and TRBJ2-5, the complete variable domain is DTGVSQNPRHKITKRGQNVTFRCDPISEHNRLYWYRQTLGQGPEFLTYFQNEAQLEKSRLLSDRFSAERPKGSFSTLEIQRTEQGDSAMYLCASSCTGLETQYFGPGTRLLVL.

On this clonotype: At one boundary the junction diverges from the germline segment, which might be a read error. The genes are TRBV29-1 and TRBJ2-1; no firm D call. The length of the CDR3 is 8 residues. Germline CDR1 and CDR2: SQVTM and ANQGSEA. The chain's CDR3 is CSVEEQFF. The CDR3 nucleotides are TGCAGCGTGGAAGAGCAGTTCTTC.

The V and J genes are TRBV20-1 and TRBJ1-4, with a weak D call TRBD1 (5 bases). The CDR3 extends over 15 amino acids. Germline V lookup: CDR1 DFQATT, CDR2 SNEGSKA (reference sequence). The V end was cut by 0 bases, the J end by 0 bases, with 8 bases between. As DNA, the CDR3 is TGCAGTGCTAGAGATTGGGGGGCAACTAATGAAAAACTGTTTTTT. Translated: CSARDWGATNEKLFF.

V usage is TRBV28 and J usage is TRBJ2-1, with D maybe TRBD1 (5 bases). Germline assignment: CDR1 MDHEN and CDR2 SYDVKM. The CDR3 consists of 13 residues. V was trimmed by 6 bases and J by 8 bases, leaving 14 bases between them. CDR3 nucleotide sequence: TGTGCCAGCAGGGGGCGGAGAGACCATGAGCAGTTCTTC. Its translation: CASRGRRDHEQFF.

CDR3 sequence reads: CASSHIPQRNEQFF. CDR3 DNA sequence: TGTGCCAGCAGCCACATACCCCAGAGGAATGAGCAGTTCTTC. The V gene is TRBV7-9, the J gene TRBJ2-1; D unclear. The ends were cut back, 5 bases at V and 7 bases at J, with 15 bases in the middle. Germline loops: CDR1 SEHNR, CDR2 FQNEAQ (reference sequence). The CDR3 has 14 amino acids.

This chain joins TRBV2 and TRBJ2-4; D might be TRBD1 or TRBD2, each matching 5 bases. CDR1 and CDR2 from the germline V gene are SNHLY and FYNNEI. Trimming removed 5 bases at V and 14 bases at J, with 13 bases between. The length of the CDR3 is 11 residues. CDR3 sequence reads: CASSWDRTEYF. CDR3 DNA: TGTGCCAGCAGTTGGGACCGCACTGAGTACTTC.

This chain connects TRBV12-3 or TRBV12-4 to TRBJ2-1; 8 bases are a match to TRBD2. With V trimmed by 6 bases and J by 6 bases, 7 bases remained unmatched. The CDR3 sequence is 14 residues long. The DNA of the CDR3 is TGTGCCAGCAGCGGGGGGGGTTCGGGCAATGAGCAGTTCTTC. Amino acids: CASSGGGSGNEQFF.

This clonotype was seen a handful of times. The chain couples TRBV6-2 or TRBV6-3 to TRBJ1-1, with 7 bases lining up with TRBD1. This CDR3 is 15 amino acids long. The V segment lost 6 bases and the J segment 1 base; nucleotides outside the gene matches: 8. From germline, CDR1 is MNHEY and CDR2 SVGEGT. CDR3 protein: CASRGGGQTNTEAFF. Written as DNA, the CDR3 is TGTGCCAGCAGAGGAGGGGGACAGACGAACACTGAAGCTTTCTTT.

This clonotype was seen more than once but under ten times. In nucleotides, the CDR3 is TGTGCCAGCAGCTTGATGGGGCGTGAGCAGTACTTC. Translated: CASSLMGREQYF. The chain employs TRBV7-9 and TRBJ2-7, with D possibly TRBD1 on 5 matching bases. Germline V gene sequence: CDR1 SEHNR, CDR2 FQNEAQ (reference sequence). This CDR3 contains 12 residues. Trimming left V 3 bases short and J 7 bases short, with 10 bases between.

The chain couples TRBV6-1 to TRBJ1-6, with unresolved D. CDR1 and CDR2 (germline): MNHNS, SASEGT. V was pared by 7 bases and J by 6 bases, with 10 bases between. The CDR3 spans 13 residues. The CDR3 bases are TGTGCCAGCATGGCGGCGGGTAATTCACCCCTCCACTTT. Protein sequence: CASMAAGNSPLHF.

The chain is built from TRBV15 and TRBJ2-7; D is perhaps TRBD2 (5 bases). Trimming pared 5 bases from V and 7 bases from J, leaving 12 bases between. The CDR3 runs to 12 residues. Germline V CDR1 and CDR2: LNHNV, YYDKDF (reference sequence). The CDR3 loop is CATSLTTGEQYF. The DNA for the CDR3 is TGTGCCACCAGCCTTACAACGGGGGAGCAGTACTTC.

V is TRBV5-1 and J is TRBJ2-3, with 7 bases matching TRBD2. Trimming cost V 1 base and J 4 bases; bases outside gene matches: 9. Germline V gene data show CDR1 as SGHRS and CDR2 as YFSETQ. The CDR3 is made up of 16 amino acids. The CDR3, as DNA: TGCGCCAGCAGCTTGAAAGGAGCGGGAAGCGCAGATACGCAGTATTTT. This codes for CASSLKGAGSADTQYF. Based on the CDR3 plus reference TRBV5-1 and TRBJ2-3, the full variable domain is KAGVTQTPRYLIKTRGQQVTLSCSPISGHRSVSWYQQTPGQGLQFLFEYFSETQRNKGNFPGRFSGRQFSNSRSEMNVSTLELGDSALYLCASSLKGAGSADTQYFGPGTRLTVL.

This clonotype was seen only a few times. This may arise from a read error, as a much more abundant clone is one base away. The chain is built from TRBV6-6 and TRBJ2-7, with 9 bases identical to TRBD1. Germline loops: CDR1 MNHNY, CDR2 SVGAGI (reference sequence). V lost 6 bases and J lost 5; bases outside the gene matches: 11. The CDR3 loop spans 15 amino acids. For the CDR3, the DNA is TGTGCCAGCAGGAGAAACCGGGACAGGGCCAACGAGCAGTACTTC. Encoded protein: CASRRNRDRANEQYF.

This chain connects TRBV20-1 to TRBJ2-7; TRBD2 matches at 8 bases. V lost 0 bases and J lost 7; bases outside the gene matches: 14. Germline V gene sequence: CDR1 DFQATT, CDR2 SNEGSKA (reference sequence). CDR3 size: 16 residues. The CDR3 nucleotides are TGCAGTGCTAGAGATCCCCTGACTAGCGCTTACAATGAGCAGTACTTC. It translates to CSARDPLTSAYNEQYF.

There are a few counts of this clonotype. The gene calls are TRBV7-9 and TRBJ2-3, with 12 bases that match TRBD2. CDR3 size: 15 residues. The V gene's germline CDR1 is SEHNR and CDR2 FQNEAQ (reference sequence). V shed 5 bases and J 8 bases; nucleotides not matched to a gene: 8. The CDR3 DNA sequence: TGTGCCAGCAGCCTCCTAGCGGGAGGGCCTGGTACGCAGTATTTT. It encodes CASSLLAGGPGTQYF.

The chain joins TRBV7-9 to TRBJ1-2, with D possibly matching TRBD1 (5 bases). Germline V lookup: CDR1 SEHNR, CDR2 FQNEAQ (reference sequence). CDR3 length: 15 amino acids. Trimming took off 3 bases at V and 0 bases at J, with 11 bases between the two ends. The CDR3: CASSFQDKTNYGYTF. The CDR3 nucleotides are TGTGCCAGCAGCTTCCAGGACAAGACTAACTATGGCTACACCTTC.

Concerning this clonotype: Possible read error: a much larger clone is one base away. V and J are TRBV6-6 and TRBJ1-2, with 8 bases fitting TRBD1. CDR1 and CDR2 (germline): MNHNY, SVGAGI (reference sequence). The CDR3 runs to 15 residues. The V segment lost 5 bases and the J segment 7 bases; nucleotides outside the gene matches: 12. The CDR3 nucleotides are TGTGCCAGCAGTACCCAGGGGGCTTTAACCGGTGGCTACACCTTC. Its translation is CASSTQGALTGGYTF.

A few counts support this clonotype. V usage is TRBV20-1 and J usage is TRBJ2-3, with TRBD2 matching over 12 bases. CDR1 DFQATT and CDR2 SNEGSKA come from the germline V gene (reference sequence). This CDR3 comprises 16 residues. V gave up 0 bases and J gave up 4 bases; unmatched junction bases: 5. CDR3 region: CSARDPSGRVPDTQYF. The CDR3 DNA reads TGCAGTGCTAGAGACCCTAGCGGGAGGGTTCCAGATACGCAGTATTTT.

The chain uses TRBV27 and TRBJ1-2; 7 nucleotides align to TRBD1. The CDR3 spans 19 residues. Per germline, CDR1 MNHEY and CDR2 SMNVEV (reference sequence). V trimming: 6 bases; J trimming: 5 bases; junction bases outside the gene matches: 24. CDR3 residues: CASSLRGFDREGPLYGYTF. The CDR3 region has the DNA TGTGCCAGCAGCCTTAGGGGGTTCGACAGGGAGGGCCCCCTTTATGGCTACACCTTC.

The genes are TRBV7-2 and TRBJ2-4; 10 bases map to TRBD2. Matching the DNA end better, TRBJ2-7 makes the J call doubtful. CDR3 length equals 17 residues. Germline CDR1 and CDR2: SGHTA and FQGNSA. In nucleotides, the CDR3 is TGTGCCAGCAGCTTACGGCCCACTAGCGGGACTAGTTACGAGCAGTACTTC. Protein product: CASSLRPTSGTSYEQYF.

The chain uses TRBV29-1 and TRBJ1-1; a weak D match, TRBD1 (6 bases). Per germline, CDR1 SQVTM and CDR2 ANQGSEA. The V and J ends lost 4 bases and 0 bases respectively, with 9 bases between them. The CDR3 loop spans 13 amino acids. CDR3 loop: CSVATGMNTEAFF. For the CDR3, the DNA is TGCAGCGTTGCGACAGGAATGAACACTGAAGCTTTCTTT.

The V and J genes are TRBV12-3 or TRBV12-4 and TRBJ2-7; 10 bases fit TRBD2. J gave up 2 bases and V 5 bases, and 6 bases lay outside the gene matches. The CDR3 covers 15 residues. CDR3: CASSPTSGYTYEQYF. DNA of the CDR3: TGTGCCAGCAGTCCGACTAGCGGGTACACCTACGAGCAGTACTTC.

CDR3 DNA: TGTGCCAGCAGCTTCGGGGGGGTTCCATCCTACGAGCAGTACTTC. As protein: CASSFGGVPSYEQYF. The chain links TRBV7-8 to TRBJ2-7; 8 nucleotides line up with TRBD2. Per the germline V gene, CDR1 is SGHVS and CDR2 is FQNEAQ. Unmatched junction bases numbered 5, after V lost 3 bases and J lost 1 base. The CDR3 spans 15 residues.

The chain's CDR3 is CASSQDWAYSSGGYTF. The CDR3 DNA reads TGTGCCAGCAGCCAAGATTGGGCTTATAGCTCGGGTGGCTACACCTTC. The gene calls are TRBV3-1 and TRBJ1-2; D unresolved. Germline V gene lookup returns CDR1 LGHDT and CDR2 YNNKEL (reference sequence). Trimming left V 0 bases short and J 7 bases short, with 18 bases between. The CDR3 runs 16 residues.

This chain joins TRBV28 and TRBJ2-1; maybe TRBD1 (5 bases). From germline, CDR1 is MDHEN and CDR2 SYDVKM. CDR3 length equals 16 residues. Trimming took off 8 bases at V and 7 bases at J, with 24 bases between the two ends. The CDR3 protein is CASAPARAGDQNEQFF. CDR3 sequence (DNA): TGTGCCAGCGCACCCGCCAGGGCAGGCGACCAGAATGAGCAGTTCTTC.

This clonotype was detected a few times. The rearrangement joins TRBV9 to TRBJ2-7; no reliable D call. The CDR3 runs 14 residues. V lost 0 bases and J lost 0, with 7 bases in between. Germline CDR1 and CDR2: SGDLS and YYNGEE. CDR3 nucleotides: TGTGCCAGCAGCGTAGACCCAGGCTCCTACGAGCAGTACTTC. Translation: CASSVDPGSYEQYF.